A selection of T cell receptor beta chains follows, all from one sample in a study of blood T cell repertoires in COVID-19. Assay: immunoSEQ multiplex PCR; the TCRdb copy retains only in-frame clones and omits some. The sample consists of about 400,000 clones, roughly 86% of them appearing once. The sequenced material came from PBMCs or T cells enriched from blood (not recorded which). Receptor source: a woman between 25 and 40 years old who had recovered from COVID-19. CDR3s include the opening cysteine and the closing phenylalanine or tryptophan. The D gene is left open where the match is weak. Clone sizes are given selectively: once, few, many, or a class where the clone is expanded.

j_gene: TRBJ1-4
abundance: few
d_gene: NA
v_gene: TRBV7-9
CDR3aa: CASSTGTGNEKLFF
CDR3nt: TGTGCCAGCAGCACGGGAACCGGTAATGAAAAACTGTTTTTT

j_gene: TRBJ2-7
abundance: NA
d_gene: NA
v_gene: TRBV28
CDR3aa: CASRRAESSYEQYF
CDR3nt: TGTGCCAGCCGTAGAGCGGAGAGCTCCTACGAGCAGTACTTC

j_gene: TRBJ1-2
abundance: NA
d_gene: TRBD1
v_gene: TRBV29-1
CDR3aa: CSVEPRDRENGYTF
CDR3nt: TGCAGCGTTGAGCCGAGGGACAGGGAGAATGGCTACACCTTC

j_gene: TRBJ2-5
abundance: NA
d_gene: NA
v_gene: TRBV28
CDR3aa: CASSLPRPGHPDQETQYF
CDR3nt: TGTGCCAGCAGCCTCCCGCGGCCGGGACACCCCGACCAAGAGACCCAGTACTTC

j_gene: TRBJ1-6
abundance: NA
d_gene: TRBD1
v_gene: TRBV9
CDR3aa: CASTFRGQPNSPLHF
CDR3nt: TGTGCCAGCACCTTTCGGGGACAGCCCAATTCACCCCTCCACTTT

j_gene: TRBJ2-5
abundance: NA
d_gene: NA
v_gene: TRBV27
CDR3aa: CASSLESGHFNQETQYF
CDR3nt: TGTGCCAGCAGTTTAGAGTCGGGACACTTCAACCAAGAGACCCAGTACTTC

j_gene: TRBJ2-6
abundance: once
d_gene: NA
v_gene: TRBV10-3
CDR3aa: CAISVRQLSGANVLTF
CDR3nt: TGTGCCATCAGTGTTCGACAGCTCTCTGGGGCCAACGTCCTGACTTTC

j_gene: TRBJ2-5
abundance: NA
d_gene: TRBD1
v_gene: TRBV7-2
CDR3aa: CASSLGTGQETQYF
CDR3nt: TGTGCCAGCAGCTTAGGGACAGGGCAAGAGACCCAGTACTTC

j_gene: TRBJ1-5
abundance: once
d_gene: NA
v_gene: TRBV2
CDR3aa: CASSEDAGPRPQHF
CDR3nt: TGTGCCAGCAGTGAAGACGCAGGCCCTCGACCCCAGCATTTT

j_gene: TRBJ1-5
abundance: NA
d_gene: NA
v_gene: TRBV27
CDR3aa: CASSPAGSNQPQHF
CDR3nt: TGTGCCAGCAGTCCCGCGGGGTCCAATCAGCCCCAGCATTTT

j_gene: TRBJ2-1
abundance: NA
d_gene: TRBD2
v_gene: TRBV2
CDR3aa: CASSDKWEGEQFF
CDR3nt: TGTGCCAGCAGTGATAAGTGGGAGGGAGAGCAGTTCTTC

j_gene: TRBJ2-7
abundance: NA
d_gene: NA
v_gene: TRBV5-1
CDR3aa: CASSLRLANNEQYF
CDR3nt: TGCGCCAGCAGCTTGCGGCTAGCCAACAACGAGCAGTACTTC

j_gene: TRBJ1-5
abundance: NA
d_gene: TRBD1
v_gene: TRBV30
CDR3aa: CAWQGDSNQPQHF
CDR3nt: TGTGCCTGGCAGGGGGATAGCAATCAGCCCCAGCATTTT

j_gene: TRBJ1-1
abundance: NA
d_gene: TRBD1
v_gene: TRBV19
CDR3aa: CASSNRDRVFWDTEAFF
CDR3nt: TGTGCCAGTAGTAACCGGGACAGGGTCTTTTGGGACACTGAAGCTTTCTTT

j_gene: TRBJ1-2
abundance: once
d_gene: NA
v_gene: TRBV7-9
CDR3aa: CASSFLPLGGTYGYTF
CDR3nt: TGTGCCAGCAGCTTTCTCCCCCTAGGCGGTACCTATGGCTACACCTTC

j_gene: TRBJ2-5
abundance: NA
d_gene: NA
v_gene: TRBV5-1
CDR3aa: CASSLRRATQYF
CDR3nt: TGCGCCAGCAGCTTGAGGAGGGCGACCCAGTACTTC

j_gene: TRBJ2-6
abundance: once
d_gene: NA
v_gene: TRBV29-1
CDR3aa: CSVEDRVRSGANVLTF
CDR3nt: TGCAGCGTTGAAGATCGTGTGCGCTCTGGGGCCAACGTCCTGACTTTC

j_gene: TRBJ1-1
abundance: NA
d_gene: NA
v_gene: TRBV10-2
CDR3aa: CASSLHTEAFF
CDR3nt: TGCGCCAGCAGTCTACACACTGAAGCTTTCTTT

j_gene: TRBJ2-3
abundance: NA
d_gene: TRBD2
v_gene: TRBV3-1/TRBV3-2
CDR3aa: CASSQVLAGGTDTQYF
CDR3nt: TGTGCCAGCAGCCAAGTCCTAGCGGGAGGAACAGATACGCAGTATTTT

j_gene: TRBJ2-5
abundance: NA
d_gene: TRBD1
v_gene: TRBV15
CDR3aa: CATSRSTGIETQYF
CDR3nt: TGTGCCACCAGCAGATCGACAGGGATAGAGACCCAGTACTTC

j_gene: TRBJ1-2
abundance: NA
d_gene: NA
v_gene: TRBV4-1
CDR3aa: CASSQEGRGNYGYTF
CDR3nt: TGCGCCAGCAGCCAAGAGGGCAGGGGCAACTATGGCTACACCTTC

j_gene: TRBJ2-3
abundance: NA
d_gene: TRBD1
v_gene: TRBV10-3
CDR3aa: CAISRQGSTDTQYF
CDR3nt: TGTGCCATCAGCAGACAGGGGAGCACAGATACGCAGTATTTT

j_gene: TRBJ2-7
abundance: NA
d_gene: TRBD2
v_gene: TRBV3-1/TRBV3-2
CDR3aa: CASSQAVAGVYEQYF
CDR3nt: TGTGCCAGCAGCCAAGCGGTAGCGGGGGTCTACGAGCAGTACTTC

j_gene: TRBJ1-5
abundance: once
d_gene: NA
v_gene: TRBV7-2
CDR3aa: CASSATENSNQPQHF
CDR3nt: TGTGCCAGCAGCGCAACTGAGAATAGCAATCAGCCCCAGCATTTT

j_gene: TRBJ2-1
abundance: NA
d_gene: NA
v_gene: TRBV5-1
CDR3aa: CASSPGVNEQFF
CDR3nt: TGCGCCAGCAGCCCAGGGGTGAATGAGCAGTTCTTC

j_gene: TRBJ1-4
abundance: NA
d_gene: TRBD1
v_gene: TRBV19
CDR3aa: CASSTRQGKLFF
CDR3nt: TGTGCCAGTAGTACCCGACAGGGGAAACTGTTTTTT

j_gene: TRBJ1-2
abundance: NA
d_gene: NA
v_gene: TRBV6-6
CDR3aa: CASSYRQGAEAHGYTF
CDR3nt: TGTGCCAGCAGTTACCGTCAAGGGGCCGAGGCTCATGGCTACACCTTC

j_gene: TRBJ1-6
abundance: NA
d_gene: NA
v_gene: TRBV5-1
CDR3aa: CASSLVAVNSPLHF
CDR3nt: TGCGCCAGCAGCTTGGTGGCAGTAAATTCACCCCTCCACTTT

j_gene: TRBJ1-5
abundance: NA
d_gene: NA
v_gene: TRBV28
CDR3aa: CASRYTDSNQPQHF
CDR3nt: TGTGCCAGCAGGTATACAGATAGCAATCAGCCCCAGCATTTT

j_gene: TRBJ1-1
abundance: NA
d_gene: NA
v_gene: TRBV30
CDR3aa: CAWTGGGSTEAFF
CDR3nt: TGTGCCTGGACCGGGGGAGGGAGCACTGAAGCTTTCTTT

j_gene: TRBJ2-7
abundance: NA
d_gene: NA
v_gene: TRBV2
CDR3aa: CASSPGKVEQYF
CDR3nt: TGTGCCAGCAGTCCAGGGAAGGTAGAGCAGTACTTC

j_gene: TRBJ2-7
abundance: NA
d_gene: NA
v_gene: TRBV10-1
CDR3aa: CASSRTSYEQYF
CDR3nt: TGCGCCAGCAGTCGGACATCCTACGAGCAGTACTTC

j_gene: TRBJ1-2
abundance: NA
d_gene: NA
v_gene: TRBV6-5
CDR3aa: CASSPPNLYGYTF
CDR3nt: TGTGCCAGCAGCCCGCCAAATCTATATGGCTACACCTTC

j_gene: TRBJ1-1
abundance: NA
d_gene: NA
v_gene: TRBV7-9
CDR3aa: CASSSAGLNTEAFF
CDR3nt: TGTGCCAGCTCCTCCGCAGGGTTGAACACTGAAGCTTTCTTT

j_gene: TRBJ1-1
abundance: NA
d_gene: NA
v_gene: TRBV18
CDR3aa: CASSPPTGHIVAFF
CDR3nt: TGTGCCAGCTCACCACCAACAGGGCATATTGTAGCTTTCTTT

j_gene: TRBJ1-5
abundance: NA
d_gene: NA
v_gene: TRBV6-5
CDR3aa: CATFRANQPQHF
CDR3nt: TGTGCCACCTTTAGAGCCAATCAGCCCCAGCATTTT

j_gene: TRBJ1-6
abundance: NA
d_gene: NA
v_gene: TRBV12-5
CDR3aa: CASGLEDRNNSPLHF
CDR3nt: TGTGCTAGTGGTTTGGAAGACAGAAACAATTCACCCCTCCACTTT

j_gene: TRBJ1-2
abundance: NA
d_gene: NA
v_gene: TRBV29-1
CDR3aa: CSGGDNYGYTF
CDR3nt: TGCAGCGGAGGAGATAACTATGGCTACACCTTC

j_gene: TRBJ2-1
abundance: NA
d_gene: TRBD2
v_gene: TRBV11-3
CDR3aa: CASSLTGLAWRLSYNEQFF
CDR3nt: TGTGCCAGCAGCTTAACGGGACTAGCGTGGCGACTATCCTACAATGAGCAGTTCTTC

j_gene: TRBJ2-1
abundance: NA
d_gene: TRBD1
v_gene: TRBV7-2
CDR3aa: CASSTGDRVKEFF
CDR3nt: TGTGCCAGCAGCACAGGGGATCGGGTGAAGGAGTTCTTC

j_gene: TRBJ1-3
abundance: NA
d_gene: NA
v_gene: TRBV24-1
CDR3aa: CATSDTTGLSGNTIYF
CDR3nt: TGTGCCACCAGTGATACTACAGGGCTCTCTGGAAACACCATATATTTT

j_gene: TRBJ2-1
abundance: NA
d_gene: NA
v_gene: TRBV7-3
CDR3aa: CASSLAAYNEQFF
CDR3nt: TGTGCCAGCAGCTTAGCGGCCTACAATGAGCAGTTCTTC

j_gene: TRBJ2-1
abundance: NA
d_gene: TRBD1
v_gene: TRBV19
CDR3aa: CASSLGTVYNEQFF
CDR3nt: TGTGCCAGTAGTCTAGGGACAGTCTACAATGAGCAGTTCTTC

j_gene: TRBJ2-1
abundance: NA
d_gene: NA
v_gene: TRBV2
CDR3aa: CASRGGAGDNEQFF
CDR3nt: TGTGCCAGCAGAGGAGGGGCGGGTGACAATGAGCAGTTCTTC

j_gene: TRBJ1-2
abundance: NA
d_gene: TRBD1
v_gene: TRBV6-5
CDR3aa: CAGAGGLLYGYTF
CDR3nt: TGTGCCGGCGCAGGGGGTCTCCTCTATGGCTACACCTTC